A selection of T cell receptor beta chains follows, all from one sample in a study of blood T cells in healthy people across ages. One entry per CDR3 protein, called by TCRdb with MiXCR from the 5' RACE reads. The table records fewer than 1,000,000 distinct CDR3 sequences, less than 60% of them present only once. Sequences were obtained from blood. The receptors originated from a man older than 75 in good health. Both conserved end residues are part of each CDR3. The D gene is left open where the match is weak. Rows may omit the clone size; those that give it use once, few, many or a size class.

CDR3 protein	CDR3 DNA	J gene	clone size	V gene	D gene
CASSPGRRGFTEQFF	TGTGCCAGCAGCCCAGGACGTCGAGGGTTCACTGAGCAGTTCTTC	TRBJ2-1	few	TRBV9	.
CASRMGLAESYEQYF	TGTGCCAGCAGGATGGGACTAGCGGAATCCTACGAGCAGTACTTC	TRBJ2-7	.	TRBV12-3/TRBV12-4	TRBD2
CSAVAGGQVNEQFF	TGCAGCGCCGTAGCGGGAGGGCAAGTCAATGAGCAGTTCTTC	TRBJ2-1	many	TRBV29-1	TRBD2
CASSLAALQETQYF	TGTGCCAGCAGCTTGGCGGCCCTACAAGAGACCCAGTACTTC	TRBJ2-5	few	TRBV7-2	.
CSANRQGLGEQYF	TGCAGTGCTAATAGACAGGGGTTGGGAGAGCAGTACTTC	TRBJ2-4	.	TRBV20-1	TRBD1
CASSLPSTDTQYF	TGTGCCAGCAGCTTACCTAGCACAGATACGCAGTATTTT	TRBJ2-3	many	TRBV7-2	.
CASSSLASTYEQYF	TGTGCCAGCAGCTCCCTAGCGAGCACCTACGAGCAGTACTTC	TRBJ2-7	many	TRBV7-2	.
CASSLSPRGVHNEQFF	TGTGCCAGCAGTTTATCGCCCAGGGGTGTCCACAATGAGCAGTTCTTC	TRBJ2-1	.	TRBV27	.
CASSLPGLANNEQFF	TGTGCCAGCAGCTTACCGGGACTAGCGAACAATGAGCAGTTCTTC	TRBJ2-1	.	TRBV7-2	TRBD2
CASSLSAGVRTDTQYF	TGCGCCAGCAGCTTGAGTGCGGGAGTACGTACAGATACGCAGTATTTT	TRBJ2-3	few	TRBV5-1	TRBD2
CASSDRDGNIGETQYF	TGTGCCAGCAGTGACCGGGACGGTAATATTGGAGAGACCCAGTACTTC	TRBJ2-5	.	TRBV28	.
CASSYGLFYEQYF	TGTGCCAGCAGCTACGGACTATTCTACGAGCAGTACTTC	TRBJ2-7	.	TRBV7-2	.
CASSLSVDEQYF	TGTGCCAGCAGTTTAAGTGTTGACGAGCAGTACTTC	TRBJ2-7	.	TRBV28	.
CASRGGTDMQYF	TGTGCCAGCAGAGGGGGGACAGATATGCAGTATTTT	TRBJ2-3	.	TRBV12-3/TRBV12-4	.
CASSRARGPSSYEQYF	TGTGCCAGCAGTCGCGCGAGGGGGCCTAGCTCCTACGAGCAGTACTTC	TRBJ2-7	.	TRBV25-1	TRBD1
CASSLRGTGGDTQYF	TGTGCCAGCAGTTTAAGGGGGACGGGTGGAGATACGCAGTATTTT	TRBJ2-3	many	TRBV12-3/TRBV12-4	.
CASSPKGAGANVLTF	TGCGCCAGCAGTCCGAAGGGGGCTGGGGCCAACGTCCTGACTTTC	TRBJ2-6	.	TRBV4-3	.